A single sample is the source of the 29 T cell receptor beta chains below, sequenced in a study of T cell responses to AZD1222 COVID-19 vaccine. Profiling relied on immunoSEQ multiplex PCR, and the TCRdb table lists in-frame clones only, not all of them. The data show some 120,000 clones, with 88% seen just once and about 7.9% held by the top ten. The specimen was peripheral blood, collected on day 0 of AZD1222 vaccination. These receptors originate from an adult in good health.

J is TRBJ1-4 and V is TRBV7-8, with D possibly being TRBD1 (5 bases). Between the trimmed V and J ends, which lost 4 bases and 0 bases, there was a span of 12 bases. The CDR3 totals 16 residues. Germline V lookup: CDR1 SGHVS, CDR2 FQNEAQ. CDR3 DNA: TGTGCCAGCAGCTCACTCCTGGACACAACTAATGAAAAACTGTTTTTT. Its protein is CASSSLLDTTNEKLFF.

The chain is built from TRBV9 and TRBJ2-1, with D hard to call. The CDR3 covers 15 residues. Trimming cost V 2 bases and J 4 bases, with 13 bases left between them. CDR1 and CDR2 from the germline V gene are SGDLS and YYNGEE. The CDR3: CASSVAPLDYNEQFF. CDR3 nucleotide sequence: TGTGCCAGCAGCGTTGCCCCTCTAGATTACAATGAGCAGTTCTTC.

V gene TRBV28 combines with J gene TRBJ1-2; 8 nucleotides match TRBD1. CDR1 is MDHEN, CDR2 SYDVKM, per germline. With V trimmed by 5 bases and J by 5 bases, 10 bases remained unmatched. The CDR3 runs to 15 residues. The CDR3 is CASSEAGGRRYGYTF. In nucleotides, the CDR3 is TGTGCCAGCAGTGAAGCAGGGGGCCGAAGGTATGGCTACACCTTC.

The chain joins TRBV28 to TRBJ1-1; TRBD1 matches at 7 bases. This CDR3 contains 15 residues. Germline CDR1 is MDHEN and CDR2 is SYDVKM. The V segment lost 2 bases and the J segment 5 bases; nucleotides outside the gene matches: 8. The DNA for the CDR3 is TGTGCCAGCAGTTTACCCCGACAGGGACGAACTGAAGCTTTCTTT. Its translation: CASSLPRQGRTEAFF.

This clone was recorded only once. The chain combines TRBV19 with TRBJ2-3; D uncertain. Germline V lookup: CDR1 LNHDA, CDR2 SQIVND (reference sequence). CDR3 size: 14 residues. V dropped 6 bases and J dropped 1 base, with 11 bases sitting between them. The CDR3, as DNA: TGTGCCAGTAGGGTTAGCATTGGCACAGATACGCAGTATTTT. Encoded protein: CASRVSIGTDTQYF. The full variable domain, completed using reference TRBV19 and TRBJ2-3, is DGGITQSPKYLFRKEGQNVTLSCEQNLNHDAMYWYRQDPGQGLRLIYYSQIVNDFQKGDIAEGYSVSREKKESFPLTVTSAQKNPTAFYLCASRVSIGTDTQYFGPGTRLTVL.

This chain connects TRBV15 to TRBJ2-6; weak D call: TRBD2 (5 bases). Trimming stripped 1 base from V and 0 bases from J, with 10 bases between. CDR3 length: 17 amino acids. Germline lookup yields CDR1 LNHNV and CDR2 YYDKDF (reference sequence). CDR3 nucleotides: TGTGCCACCAGCAGAGGAGCGGTAAGCTCTGGGGCCAACGTCCTGACTTTC. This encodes CATSRGAVSSGANVLTF.

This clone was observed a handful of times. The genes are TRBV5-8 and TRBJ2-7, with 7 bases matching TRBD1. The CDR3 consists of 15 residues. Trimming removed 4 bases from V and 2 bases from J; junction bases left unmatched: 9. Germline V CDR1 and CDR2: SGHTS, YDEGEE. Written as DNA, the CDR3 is TGTGCCAGCAGCGGAAACAGGGGAGCGGCCTACGAGCAGTACTTC. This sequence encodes CASSGNRGAAYEQYF.

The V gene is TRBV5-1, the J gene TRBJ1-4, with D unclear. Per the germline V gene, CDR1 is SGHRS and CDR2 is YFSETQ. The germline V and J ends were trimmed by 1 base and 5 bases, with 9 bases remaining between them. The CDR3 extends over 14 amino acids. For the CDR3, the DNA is TGCGCCAGCAGCTTGTTTGGTAGCAATGAAAAACTGTTTTTT. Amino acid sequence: CASSLFGSNEKLFF.

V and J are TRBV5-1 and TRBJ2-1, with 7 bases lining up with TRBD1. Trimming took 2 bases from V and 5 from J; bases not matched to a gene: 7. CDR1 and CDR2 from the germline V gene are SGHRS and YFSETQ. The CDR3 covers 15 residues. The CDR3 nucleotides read TGCGCCAGCAGCTTTGCCGGGACAGCCAACAATGAGCAGTTCTTC. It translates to CASSFAGTANNEQFF.

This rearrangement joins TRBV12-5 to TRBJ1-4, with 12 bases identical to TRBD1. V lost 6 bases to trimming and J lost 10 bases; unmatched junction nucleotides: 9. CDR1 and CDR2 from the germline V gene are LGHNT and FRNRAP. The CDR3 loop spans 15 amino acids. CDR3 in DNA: TGTGCTAGTGGCCTTCCGGGACAGGGGGCCGGAAAACTGTTTTTT. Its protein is CASGLPGQGAGKLFF.

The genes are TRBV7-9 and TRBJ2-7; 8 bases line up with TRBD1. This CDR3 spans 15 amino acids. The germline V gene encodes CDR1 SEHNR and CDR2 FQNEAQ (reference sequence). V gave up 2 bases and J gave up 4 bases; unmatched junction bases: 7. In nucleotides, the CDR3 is TGTGCCAGCAGCTTATCCTCAGGGGGCTTTTACGAGCAGTACTTC. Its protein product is CASSLSSGGFYEQYF.

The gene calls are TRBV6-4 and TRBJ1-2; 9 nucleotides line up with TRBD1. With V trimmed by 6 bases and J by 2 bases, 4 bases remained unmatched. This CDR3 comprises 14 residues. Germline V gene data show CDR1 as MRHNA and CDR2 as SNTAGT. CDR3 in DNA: TGTGCCAGCAGACAGGGGGCCGGGAACTATGGCTACACCTTC. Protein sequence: CASRQGAGNYGYTF.

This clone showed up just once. This chain's CDR3 is CASSQQTGYGYTF. DNA for the CDR3: TGTGCCAGCAGCCAACAGACCGGATATGGCTACACCTTC. This rearrangement joins TRBV14 to TRBJ1-2; D ambiguous. The ends were cut back, 2 bases at V and 5 bases at J, with 9 bases in the middle. Germline V gene data show CDR1 as SGHDN and CDR2 as FVKESK. The length of the CDR3 is 13 residues.

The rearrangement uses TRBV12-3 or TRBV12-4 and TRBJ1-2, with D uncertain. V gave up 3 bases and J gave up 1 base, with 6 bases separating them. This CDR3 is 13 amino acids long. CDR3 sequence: CASSLKGNYGYTF. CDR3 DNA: TGTGCCAGCAGTTTGAAGGGTAACTATGGCTACACCTTC.

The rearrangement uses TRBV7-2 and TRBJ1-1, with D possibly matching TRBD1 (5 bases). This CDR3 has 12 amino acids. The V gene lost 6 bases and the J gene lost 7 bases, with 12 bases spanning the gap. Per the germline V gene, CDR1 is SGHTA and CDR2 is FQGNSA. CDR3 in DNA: TGTGCCAGCAGTCTGGGACGTGTTGAAGCTTTCTTT. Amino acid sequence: CASSLGRVEAFF.

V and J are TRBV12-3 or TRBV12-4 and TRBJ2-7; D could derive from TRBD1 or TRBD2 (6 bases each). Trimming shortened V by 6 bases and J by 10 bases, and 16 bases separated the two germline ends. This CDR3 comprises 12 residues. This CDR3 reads CASSLSWGAQYF. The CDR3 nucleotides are TGTGCCAGCAGCCTCAGCTGGGGGGCACAGTACTTC.

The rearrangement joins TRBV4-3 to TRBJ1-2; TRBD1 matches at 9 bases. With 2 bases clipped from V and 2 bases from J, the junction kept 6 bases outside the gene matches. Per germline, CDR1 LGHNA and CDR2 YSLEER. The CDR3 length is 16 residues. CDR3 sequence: CASSQSMTGGNYGYTF. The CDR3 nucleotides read TGCGCCAGCAGCCAATCAATGACAGGGGGGAACTATGGCTACACCTTC.

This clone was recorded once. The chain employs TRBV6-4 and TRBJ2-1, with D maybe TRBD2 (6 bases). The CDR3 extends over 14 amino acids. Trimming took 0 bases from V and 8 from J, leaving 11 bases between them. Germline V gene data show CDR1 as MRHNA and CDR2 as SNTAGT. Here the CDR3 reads CASSDSGGTYEQFF. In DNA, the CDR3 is TGTGCCAGCAGTGACTCTGGCGGGACCTATGAGCAGTTCTTC.

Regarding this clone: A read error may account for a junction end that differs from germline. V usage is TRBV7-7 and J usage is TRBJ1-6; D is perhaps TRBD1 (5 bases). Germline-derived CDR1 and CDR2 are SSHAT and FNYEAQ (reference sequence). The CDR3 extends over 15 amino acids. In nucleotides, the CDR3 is TGTGCTAGCAGCTTAGCGGGACGCTCTAATTCACCCCTCCACTTT. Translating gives CASSLAGRSNSPLHF.

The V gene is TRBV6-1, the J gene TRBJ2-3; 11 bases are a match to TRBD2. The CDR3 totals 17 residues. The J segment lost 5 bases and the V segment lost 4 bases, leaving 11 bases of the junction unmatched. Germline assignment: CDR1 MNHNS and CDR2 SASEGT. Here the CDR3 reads CASSALSGGAGVDTQYF. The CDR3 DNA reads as TGTGCCAGCAGTGCCCTTAGCGGGGGGGCAGGGGTAGATACGCAGTATTTT.

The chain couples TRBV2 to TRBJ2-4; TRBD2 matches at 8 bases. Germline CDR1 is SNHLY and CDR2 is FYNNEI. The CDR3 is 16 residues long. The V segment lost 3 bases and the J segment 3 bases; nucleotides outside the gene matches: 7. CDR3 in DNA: TGTGCCAGCAGTGATCGGGGGGGCCTCGGCAAAAACATTCAGTACTTC. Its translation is CASSDRGGLGKNIQYF.

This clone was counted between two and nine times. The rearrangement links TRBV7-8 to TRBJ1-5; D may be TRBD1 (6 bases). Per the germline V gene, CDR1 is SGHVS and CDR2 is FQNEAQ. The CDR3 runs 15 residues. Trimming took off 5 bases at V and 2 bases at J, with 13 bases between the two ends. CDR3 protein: CASSGGGRRNQPQHF. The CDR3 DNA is TGTGCCAGCAGCGGGGGGGGGCGCCGCAATCAGCCCCAGCATTTT. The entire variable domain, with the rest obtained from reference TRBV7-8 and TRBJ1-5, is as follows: GAGVSQSPRYKVAKRGQDVALRCDPISGHVSLFWYQQALGQGPEFLTYFQNEAQLDKSGLPSDRFFAERPEGSVSTLKIQRTQQEDSAVYLCASSGGGRRNQPQHFGDGTRLSIL.

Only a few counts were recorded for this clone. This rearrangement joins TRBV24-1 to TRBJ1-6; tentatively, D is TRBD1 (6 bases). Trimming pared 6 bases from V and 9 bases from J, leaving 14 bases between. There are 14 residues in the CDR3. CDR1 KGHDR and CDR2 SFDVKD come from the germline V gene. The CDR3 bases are TGTGCCACCAGTAACGGGGGGGCTAGTTCACCCCTCCACTTT. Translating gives CATSNGGASSPLHF.

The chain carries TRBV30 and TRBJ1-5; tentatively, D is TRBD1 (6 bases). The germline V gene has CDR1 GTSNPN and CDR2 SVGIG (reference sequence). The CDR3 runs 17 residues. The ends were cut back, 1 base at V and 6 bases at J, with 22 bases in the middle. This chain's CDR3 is CAWSGSPGRGASQPQHF. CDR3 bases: TGTGCCTGGAGTGGGTCCCCCGGGCGGGGGGCGAGTCAGCCCCAGCATTTT.

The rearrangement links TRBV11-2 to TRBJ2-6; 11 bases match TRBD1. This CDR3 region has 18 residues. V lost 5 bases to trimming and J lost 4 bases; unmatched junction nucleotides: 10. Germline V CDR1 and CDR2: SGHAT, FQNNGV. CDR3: CASSRMDRGLRGANVLTF. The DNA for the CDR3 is TGTGCCAGCAGCCGGATGGACAGGGGGCTTAGAGGGGCCAACGTCCTGACTTTC.

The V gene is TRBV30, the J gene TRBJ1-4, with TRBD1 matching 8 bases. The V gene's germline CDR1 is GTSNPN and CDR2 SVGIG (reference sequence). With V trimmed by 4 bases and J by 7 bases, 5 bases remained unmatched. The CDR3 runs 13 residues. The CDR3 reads CAWTRGLGEKLFF. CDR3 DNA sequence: TGTGCCTGGACCAGGGGGCTTGGTGAAAAACTGTTTTTT.

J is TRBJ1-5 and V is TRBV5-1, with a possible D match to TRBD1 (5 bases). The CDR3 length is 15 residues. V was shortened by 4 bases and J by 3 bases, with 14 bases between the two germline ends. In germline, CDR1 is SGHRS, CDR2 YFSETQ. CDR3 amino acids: CASSTEPGNNQPQHF. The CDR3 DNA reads TGCGCCAGCAGCACCGAACCAGGGAACAATCAGCCCCAGCATTTT.

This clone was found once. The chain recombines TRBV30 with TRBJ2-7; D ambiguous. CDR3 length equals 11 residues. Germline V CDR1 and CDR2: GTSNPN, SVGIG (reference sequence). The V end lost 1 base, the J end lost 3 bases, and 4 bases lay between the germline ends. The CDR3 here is CAWSGYYEQYF. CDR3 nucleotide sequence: TGTGCCTGGAGTGGGTACTACGAGCAGTACTTC.

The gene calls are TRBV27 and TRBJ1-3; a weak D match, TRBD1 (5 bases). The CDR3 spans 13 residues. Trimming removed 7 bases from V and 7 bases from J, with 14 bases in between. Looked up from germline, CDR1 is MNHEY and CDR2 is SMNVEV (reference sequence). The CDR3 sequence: CASTGWGGNTIYF. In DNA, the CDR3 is TGTGCCAGCACCGGATGGGGCGGGAACACCATATATTTT.